This T cell receptor (beta chain) was recorded in a study of blood T cell repertoires in COVID-19. Looking at the study overall: Nucleic acid was either cDNA or gDNA, and it came from T cells, B-cell-depleted T cells, or PBMCs.

A few counts support this clone. Source study methods: Using reference gene primer amplification, nucleated cell counts were estimated. Data came from immunoSEQ multiplex PCR; TCRdb stores just in-frame clones and leaves some out. The V and J calls and clone size were taken over from that table, and D and trimming were inferred from the DNA. The sample lists roughly 150,000 clones; 78% were seen once. This CDR3 has 15 residues. Looked up from germline, CDR1 is WSHSY and CDR2 is SAAADI. Losses at the gene ends were 4 bases for V and 0 bases for J; bases not matched to a gene: 5. This TCR was sampled from a woman older than 75 with acute or convalescent COVID-19. Sequencing was performed on peripheral blood. The V gene is TRBV10-2, the J gene TRBJ1-1; 7 bases map to TRBD1. In nucleotides, the CDR3 is TGCGCCAGCAGTGTCCACAGGGGCATGAACACTGAAGCTTTCTTT. It yields the protein CASSVHRGMNTEAFF.